The 18 T cell receptor beta chains listed next were all sequenced from one sample in a study of early T cells in non-severe SARS-CoV-2 infection. TCRdb analysed the 5' RACE reads with MiXCR anew, one entry per CDR3 protein. Of about 110,000 distinct CDR3 sequences listed, around an eighth are singletons. The sequenced sample consisted of whole blood. The receptors were gathered from an adult who was a healthcare worker with PCR-confirmed SARS-CoV-2 infection or an uninfected control (not recorded which).

The J gene is TRBJ1-4, the V gene TRBV28; D perhaps matches TRBD1 (5 bases). This CDR3 has 16 amino acids. Trimming took 6 bases from V and 14 from J, leaving 28 bases between them. Per germline, CDR1 MDHEN and CDR2 SYDVKM. The CDR3 region is CASSPPGQPINVGLFF. CDR3 sequence (DNA): TGTGCCAGCAGCCCGCCGGGGCAGCCCATAAATGTGGGTCTGTTTTTT. The full variable domain, in which reference TRBV28 and TRBJ1-4 provide the parts outside the CDR3, is DVKVTQSSRYLVKRTGEKVFLECVQDMDHENMFWYRQDPGLGLRLIYFSYDVKMKEKGDIPEGYSVSREKKERFSLILESASTNQTSMYLCASSPPGQPINVGLFFGSGTQLSVL.

The table lists this clonotype with a few counts. This sequence joins TRBV13 and TRBJ1-4, with D tentatively TRBD1 (5 bases). The CDR3 covers 15 residues. Per germline, CDR1 PRHDT and CDR2 FYEKMQ (reference sequence). V shed 2 bases and J shed 8 bases, with 15 bases lying between them. The CDR3 DNA reads TGTGCCAGCAGCTTAAGGAAGCCAGGGAGGGAAAAACTGTTTTTT. Translating it yields CASSLRKPGREKLFF.

This clonotype was counted only a few times. This chain connects TRBV7-9 to TRBJ2-3, with D unresolved. The CDR3 sequence is 13 residues long. V shed 5 bases and J shed 5 bases, with 11 bases lying between them. Looked up from germline, CDR1 is SEHNR and CDR2 is FQNEAQ (reference sequence). CDR3 DNA sequence: TGTGCCAGCAGCCCCGTCGGCGGAGATACGCAGTATTTT. Protein product: CASSPVGGDTQYF.

The V and J genes are TRBV29-1 and TRBJ1-3, with a tentative D call TRBD1 (5 bases). Germline assignment: CDR1 SQVTM and CDR2 ANQGSEA. The CDR3 covers 13 residues. Trimming pared 5 bases from V and 4 bases from J, leaving 12 bases between. DNA of the CDR3: TGCAGCGTTAGTGACAGTTTGGGAAACACCATATATTTT. This sequence encodes CSVSDSLGNTIYF.

The chain is built from TRBV11-2 and TRBJ2-3; either TRBD1 or TRBD2 may supply D (5 bases each). The CDR3 loop spans 16 amino acids. Trimming removed 3 bases at V and 1 base at J, with 14 bases between. Germline-derived CDR1 and CDR2 are SGHAT and FQNNGV. DNA of the CDR3: TGTGCCAGCAGCTTGGGGGTTCGTGGGGGCACAGATACGCAGTATTTT. This gives the protein CASSLGVRGGTDTQYF. The full variable domain, rest sourced from reference TRBV11-2 and TRBJ2-3, is EAGVAQSPRYKIIEKRQSVAFWCNPISGHATLYWYQQILGQGPKLLIQFQNNGVVDDSQLPKDRFSAERLKGVDSTLKIQPAKLEDSAVYLCASSLGVRGGTDTQYFGPGTRLTVL.

The rearrangement uses TRBV29-1 and TRBJ2-1; the match to TRBD2 covers 12 bases. The CDR3 contains 18 residues. Trimming took 3 bases from V and 5 from J; bases not matched to a gene: 14. Germline V CDR1 and CDR2: SQVTM, ANQGSEA. This CDR3 reads CSVENSLLGLAGNNEQFF. The CDR3 nucleotides read TGCAGCGTTGAGAATAGTTTATTAGGACTAGCGGGAAACAATGAGCAGTTCTTC.

This clonotype was observed a few times. The rearrangement uses TRBV7-6 and TRBJ2-7; 7 positions match TRBD1. CDR3 length: 13 amino acids. Trimming took 5 bases from V and 6 from J; bases not matched to a gene: 7. The germline V gene encodes CDR1 SGHVS and CDR2 FNYEAQ. The CDR3 sequence is CASSDRVRGEQYF. The CDR3 nucleotides read TGTGCCAGCAGCGACAGGGTTAGAGGCGAGCAGTACTTC.

This chain links TRBV11-2 with TRBJ2-2, with D maybe TRBD2 (6 bases). The CDR3 runs 17 residues. V was shortened by 5 bases and J by 6 bases, with 22 bases between the two germline ends. Germline V lookup: CDR1 SGHAT, CDR2 FQNNGV. CDR3 residues: CASSLAGRHQSSGELFF. The CDR3 coding sequence is TGTGCCAGCAGCCTCGCCGGGAGACATCAAAGTTCCGGGGAGCTGTTTTTT.

The chain combines TRBV28 with TRBJ2-2, with D perhaps matching TRBD1 (5 bases). The V end lost 5 bases, the J end lost 2 bases, and 12 bases lay between the germline ends. The CDR3 extends over 15 amino acids. Germline CDR1 reads MDHEN; CDR2 reads SYDVKM. The CDR3 DNA follows: TGTGCCAGCAGTCCACGACAGCATAACACCGGGGAGCTGTTTTTT. Translated, it gives CASSPRQHNTGELFF.

This clonotype was counted at least ten times. The rearrangement joins TRBV27 to TRBJ2-1; 9 bases are shared with TRBD2. The junction had 11 bases not matched to a gene; V was cut back by 2 bases and J by 6 bases. Germline V gene lookup returns CDR1 MNHEY and CDR2 SMNVEV (reference sequence). This CDR3 contains 17 residues. The CDR3 region is CASSLGEGGGVSNEQFF. The CDR3 bases are TGTGCCAGCAGTTTAGGCGAGGGCGGGGGGGTCTCCAATGAGCAGTTCTTC.

This clonotype was recorded a few times. The chain links TRBV7-9 to TRBJ2-3; D ambiguous. This CDR3 is 16 amino acids long. With 4 bases removed from V and 3 bases from J, the gap between germline ends came to 17 bases. Germline loops: CDR1 SEHNR, CDR2 FQNEAQ (reference sequence). The CDR3 here is CASSSWWAVGTDTQYF. The CDR3 coding sequence is TGTGCCAGCAGCTCCTGGTGGGCAGTGGGAACAGATACGCAGTATTTT.

This clonotype was recorded many times. V and J are TRBV6-5 and TRBJ2-2; possibly TRBD1 for D (6 bases). V dropped 6 bases and J dropped 6 bases, with 17 bases sitting between them. Germline-derived CDR1 and CDR2 are MNHEY and SVGAGI. The CDR3 has 15 amino acids. This chain's CDR3 is CASSEAQGFPGELFF. In DNA form, the CDR3 reads TGTGCCAGCAGCGAGGCCCAGGGGTTCCCCGGGGAGCTGTTTTTT.

V usage is TRBV5-1 and J usage is TRBJ1-1; TRBD1 might be the D (5 bases). The V gene's germline CDR1 is SGHRS and CDR2 YFSETQ. The CDR3 runs to 14 residues. The germline V and J ends were trimmed by 1 base and 5 bases, with 12 bases remaining between them. The CDR3 region is CASSLLGVGTEAFF. The CDR3 coding sequence is TGCGCCAGCAGCTTGTTGGGGGTAGGGACTGAAGCTTTCTTT.

In this sample, this clonotype turned up many times. The rearrangement joins TRBV10-3 to TRBJ2-1; 7 bases agree with TRBD2. Germline V lookup: CDR1 ENHRY, CDR2 SYGVKD. V was pared by 7 bases and J by 2 bases, with 11 bases of the junction left unmatched. This CDR3 is built from 16 residues. This chain's CDR3 is CAITPGGSQPYNEQFF. The DNA of the CDR3 is TGTGCCATCACCCCCGGGGGGAGCCAACCCTACAATGAGCAGTTCTTC.

This clonotype was observed at least ten times. The chain has TRBV6-2 or TRBV6-3 and TRBJ1-6, with 7 bases lining up with TRBD1. J gave up 9 bases and V 4 bases, and 15 bases lay outside the gene matches. Per germline, CDR1 MNHEY and CDR2 SVGEGT. The CDR3 consists of 17 residues. The DNA of the CDR3 is TGTGCCAGCAGTTCGCACCCGCAGGGGGGTGAAACTTCACCCCTCCACTTT. Its translation: CASSSHPQGGETSPLHF.

This clonotype appeared a single time. The chain couples TRBV7-2 to TRBJ2-3; 11 nucleotides align to TRBD2. The germline V gene has CDR1 SGHTA and CDR2 FQGNSA. The CDR3 runs to 16 residues. After removal of 5 bases from V and 5 bases from J, the junction contained 9 bases not matched to a gene. The CDR3 is CASSPIAGGPGDTQYF. CDR3 bases: TGTGCCAGCAGCCCCATAGCGGGAGGGCCCGGAGATACGCAGTATTTT. The variable domain in full, with the rest retrieved from reference TRBV7-2 and TRBJ2-3, is GAGVSQSPSNKVTEKGKDVELRCDPISGHTALYWYRQSLGQGLEFLIYFQGNSAPDKSGLPSDRFSAERTGGSVSTLTIQRTQQEDSAVYLCASSPIAGGPGDTQYFGPGTRLTVL.

To note about this clonotype: This may arise from a read error, as a much more abundant clone is one base away. The chain carries TRBV14 and TRBJ1-3, with TRBD1 matching over 7 bases. V shed 1 base and J 4 bases; nucleotides not matched to a gene: 25. In germline, CDR1 is SGHDN, CDR2 FVKESK. CDR3 length: 22 amino acids. CDR3 residues: CASSQVAQGWDSLRFVGNTIYF. Written as DNA, the CDR3 is TGTGCCAGCAGCCAAGTGGCACAGGGCTGGGACAGCTTACGCTTCGTGGGAAACACCATATATTTT.

This clonotype was found many times. For the CDR3, the DNA is TGTGCCATCAGTAACTTTGCGGAGTTGGGGCGGGATGGCTACACCTTC. This sequence encodes CAISNFAELGRDGYTF. V usage is TRBV10-3 and J usage is TRBJ1-2, with D perhaps matching TRBD1 (5 bases). Trimming shortened V by 5 bases and J by 6 bases, and 22 bases separated the two germline ends. Per the germline V gene, CDR1 is ENHRY and CDR2 is SYGVKD. This CDR3 spans 16 amino acids.